The clone carrying this T cell receptor beta chain came up many times. Its antigen is as yet unknown. The sample belongs to a study of T cells after yellow fever vaccination. Study-level results: Most clones from primary vaccination were detected again post-booster (just under 97% CD4, 88% CD8).

By 5'RACE template switching, TCR cDNA was produced, with a universal primer site and UMIs added in the process. MiXCR was run by TCRdb on the 5' RACE reads, yielding one entry per CDR3 protein. The data hold about 310,000 distinct CDR3 sequences, with approximately 3.9% observed a single time. The sample consisted of PBMCs, taken on the day of the yellow fever booster vaccination. The sequence was collected from a man aged 18 to 30 who received the YFV17D yellow fever vaccine.

This chain's CDR3 is CASSVGEGGSGYEQFF. CDR3 nucleotide sequence: TGTGCCAGCAGCGTCGGAGAAGGGGGCAGTGGGTATGAGCAGTTCTTC. This rearrangement joins TRBV9 to TRBJ2-1; 7 bases agree with TRBD1. The CDR3 length is 16 residues. Germline CDR1 reads SGDLS; CDR2 reads YYNGEE. The trim removed 2 bases at V and 8 bases at J, leaving 13 bases unmatched.